The 21 T cell receptor beta chains below were found in one sample sequenced in a study of T cell responses to AZD1222 COVID-19 vaccine. TCRdb's table, derived via immunoSEQ multiplex PCR, lists solely in-frame clones and lacks some. The sample lists 100,000 to 150,000 clones, 90% occurring once. The sample here was peripheral blood, taken on day 0 of AZD1222 vaccination. All receptors come from an adult in good health.

V is TRBV6-2 or TRBV6-3 and J is TRBJ2-1; unclear D gene. V was clipped by 5 bases and J by 9 bases, with 17 bases between them. This CDR3 contains 14 residues. CDR1 MNHEY and CDR2 SVGEGT come from the germline V gene. CDR3 in DNA: TGTGCCAGCAGTCAGTACTCCCGATTTGGTGAGCAGTTCTTC. It codes for CASSQYSRFGEQFF.

The genes are TRBV7-9 and TRBJ1-2; no clear D. This CDR3 spans 14 amino acids. V lost 1 base, J lost 2 bases, and 8 bases lay in between. Looked up from germline, CDR1 is SEHNR and CDR2 is FQNEAQ (reference sequence). This CDR3 is CASSLEVNNYGYTF. DNA of the CDR3: TGTGCCAGCAGCTTAGAGGTGAACAACTATGGCTACACCTTC.

The CDR3 loop reads CASSLRPNQPQHF. Here the CDR3 DNA reads TGTGCCAGCAGCTTACGGCCCAATCAGCCCCAGCATTTT. The chain is built from TRBV7-3 and TRBJ1-5; D remains unclear. The germline V and J ends were trimmed by 2 bases and 3 bases, with 5 bases remaining between them. The CDR3 loop spans 13 amino acids. From germline, CDR1 is SGHTA and CDR2 FQGTGA.

The chain combines TRBV28 with TRBJ2-7, with D unresolved. Germline V gene sequence: CDR1 MDHEN, CDR2 SYDVKM. Between the trimmed V and J ends, which lost 6 bases and 0 bases, there was a span of 3 bases. The length of the CDR3 is 11 residues. CDR3 residues: CASRASYEQYF. As DNA, the CDR3 is TGTGCCAGCAGGGCCTCCTACGAGCAGTACTTC.

The V and J genes are TRBV5-4 and TRBJ2-3, with TRBD2 matching 11 bases. The CDR3 has 16 residues. The germline CDR1 and CDR2 sequences are SGHNT and YYREEE (reference sequence). Trimming at V came to 2 bases and at J to 1 base, leaving 3 bases not matched to a gene. CDR3 DNA: TGTGCCAGCAGCTTTTTAGCGGGAGGGGGCACAGATACGCAGTATTTT. Translated, it gives CASSFLAGGGTDTQYF.

This chain joins TRBV25-1 and TRBJ1-4, with 9 bases that match TRBD1. The trim removed 1 base at V and 11 bases at J, leaving 14 bases unmatched. The CDR3 runs to 17 residues. Germline V lookup: CDR1 MGHDK, CDR2 SYGVNS. The CDR3 protein is CASSESNLQGALGKLFF. For the CDR3, the DNA is TGTGCCAGCAGTGAATCCAACCTACAGGGGGCGCTGGGTAAACTGTTTTTT.

The gene calls are TRBV2 and TRBJ1-1, with D tentatively TRBD1 (5 bases). Trimming took off 6 bases at V and 3 bases at J, with 14 bases between the two ends. The germline CDR1 and CDR2 sequences are SNHLY and FYNNEI. CDR3 length: 14 amino acids. The CDR3 sequence: CASRETDGDTEAFF. The CDR3 DNA reads as TGTGCCAGCAGGGAGACAGATGGGGACACTGAAGCTTTCTTT.

A few counts support this clone. The CDR3 spells CSASQGWTEAFF. DNA for the CDR3: TGCAGTGCTAGTCAGGGATGGACTGAAGCTTTCTTT. The chain recombines TRBV20-1 with TRBJ1-1, with D possibly TRBD1 on 5 matching bases. V shed 3 bases and J shed 5 bases, with 10 bases lying between them. The germline gives CDR1 DFQATT, CDR2 SNEGSKA (reference sequence). This CDR3 contains 12 residues.

J is TRBJ2-2 and V is TRBV4-3; maybe TRBD1 (5 bases). The CDR3 contains 17 residues. From germline, CDR1 is LGHNA and CDR2 YSLEER. V gave up 0 bases and J gave up 3 bases, with 14 bases separating them. Here the CDR3 DNA reads TGCGCCAGCAGCCAAGATCGGCAGGGCAGGGACACCGGGGAGCTGTTTTTT. Translating it yields CASSQDRQGRDTGELFF.

This chain links TRBV5-1 with TRBJ1-2; possibly TRBD1 for D (5 bases). Germline-derived CDR1 and CDR2 are SGHRS and YFSETQ. This CDR3 comprises 14 residues. V shed 5 bases and J shed 8 bases, with 19 bases lying between them. CDR3 sequence reads: CASSQAGPRQGYTF. DNA for the CDR3: TGCGCCAGCAGTCAAGCAGGGCCCCGACAAGGCTACACCTTC. Based on the CDR3 plus reference TRBV5-1 and TRBJ1-2, the full variable domain is KAGVTQTPRYLIKTRGQQVTLSCSPISGHRSVSWYQQTPGQGLQFLFEYFSETQRNKGNFPGRFSGRQFSNSRSEMNVSTLELGDSALYLCASSQAGPRQGYTFGSGTRLTVV.

The chain links TRBV19 to TRBJ2-4, with 8 positions matching TRBD1. The CDR3 runs 16 residues. Trimming cost V 4 bases and J 3 bases; bases outside gene matches: 8. In germline, CDR1 is LNHDA, CDR2 SQIVND (reference sequence). CDR3 bases: TGTGCCAGTAGTAGATTACAGGGGGACGGCAAAAACATTCAGTACTTC. It encodes CASSRLQGDGKNIQYF.

This clone was seen a single time. The chain is built from TRBV18 and TRBJ1-2; D perhaps matches TRBD1 (5 bases). Per the germline V gene, CDR1 is KGHSH and CDR2 is LQKENI. The CDR3 loop spans 14 amino acids. V lost 3 bases, J lost 2 bases, and 10 bases lay in between. The chain's CDR3 is CASSPTAENYGYTF. The DNA for the CDR3 is TGTGCCAGCTCACCGACAGCCGAAAACTATGGCTACACCTTC.

This chain joins TRBV2 and TRBJ1-4; D remains unclear. The germline V gene has CDR1 SNHLY and CDR2 FYNNEI. The CDR3 sequence is 10 residues long. Trimming cost V 8 bases and J 8 bases, with 6 bases left between them. The CDR3 region is CASLAEKLFF. CDR3 bases: TGTGCCAGCTTGGCCGAAAAACTGTTTTTT.

The chain employs TRBV18 and TRBJ1-2; TRBD1 is a possible D gene (5 bases). V lost 0 bases, J lost 7 bases, and 15 bases lay in between. In germline, CDR1 is KGHSH, CDR2 LQKENI. The CDR3 extends over 15 amino acids. Here the CDR3 reads CASSPPVQGVGGYTF. CDR3 nucleotide sequence: TGTGCCAGCTCACCACCGGTCCAGGGCGTGGGTGGCTACACCTTC.

The gene calls are TRBV10-2 and TRBJ1-6; maybe TRBD1 (5 bases). The length of the CDR3 is 13 residues. V dropped 6 bases and J dropped 9 bases, with 12 bases sitting between them. In germline, CDR1 is WSHSY, CDR2 SAAADI. CDR3 protein: CASRVDSGSPLHF. The CDR3 DNA is TGCGCCAGCAGGGTTGACAGTGGTTCACCCCTCCACTTT.

The chain couples TRBV4-1 to TRBJ1-5; possibly TRBD1 for D (5 bases). From germline, CDR1 is MGHRA and CDR2 YSYEKL. CDR3 length: 16 residues. V dropped 1 base and J dropped 1 base, with 11 bases sitting between them. The CDR3 DNA reads as TGCGCCAGCAGCCAAGTGCTCCGGGGGAGCAATCAGCCCCAGCATTTT. Translation gives CASSQVLRGSNQPQHF.

The chain has TRBV7-9 and TRBJ1-1; D remains unclear. This CDR3 contains 13 residues. Germline CDR1 and CDR2: SEHNR and FQNEAQ (reference sequence). Between the trimmed V and J ends, which lost 3 bases and 9 bases, there was a span of 14 bases. The CDR3 spells CASSFETRSKAFF. As DNA, the CDR3 is TGTGCCAGCAGCTTTGAGACCAGGTCCAAAGCTTTCTTT.

This chain connects TRBV3-1 (or the pseudogene TRBV3-2) to TRBJ1-2, with a weak D call TRBD1 (5 bases). V shed 0 bases and J shed 8 bases, with 22 bases lying between them. Per the germline V gene, CDR1 is LGHDT and CDR2 is YNNKEL (reference sequence). The CDR3 spans 17 residues. CDR3 nucleotide sequence: TGTGCCAGCAGCCAAGATCGGGGCAAACCTAAATCATCCGGCTACACCTTC. Amino acid sequence: CASSQDRGKPKSSGYTF.

V is TRBV14 and J is TRBJ1-2; 10 nucleotides line up with TRBD1. V gave up 5 bases and J gave up 5 bases; unmatched junction bases: 5. Germline CDR1 reads SGHDN; CDR2 reads FVKESK. The CDR3 has 14 residues. This CDR3 is CASSGQGVWYGYTF. DNA of the CDR3: TGTGCCAGCAGCGGACAGGGGGTTTGGTATGGCTACACCTTC. Combining the CDR3 with reference TRBV14 and TRBJ1-2 gives the whole variable domain EAGVTQFPSHSVIEKGQTVTLRCDPISGHDNLYWYRRVMGKEIKFLLHFVKESKQDESGMPNNRFLAERTGGTYSTLKVQPAELEDSGVYFCASSGQGVWYGYTFGSGTRLTVV.

V is TRBV5-1 and J is TRBJ1-4; the D gene is possibly TRBD1 (5 bases). The length of the CDR3 is 15 residues. Germline CDR1 and CDR2: SGHRS and YFSETQ. The V end lost 4 bases, the J end lost 8 bases, and 18 bases lay between the germline ends. CDR3 coding DNA: TGCGCCAGCAGCGGGGGGGACCGGCCCGCAGAAAAACTGTTTTTT. Protein product: CASSGGDRPAEKLFF.

The chain employs TRBV28 and TRBJ2-6, with no clear D. Trimming pared 3 bases from V and 2 bases from J, leaving 8 bases between. The CDR3 is made up of 15 amino acids. Germline V gives CDR1 MDHEN, CDR2 SYDVKM. CDR3: CASSFSTAGANVLTF. For the CDR3, the DNA is TGTGCCAGCAGTTTTAGCACAGCTGGGGCCAACGTCCTGACTTTC.